The rows below give T cell receptor beta chains drawn from one sample of a study of Ad26.COV2.S vaccination and SARS-CoV-2 variants. The repertoire was sequenced with immunoSEQ multiplex PCR; TCRdb's copy has only in-frame clones and lacks some. The table has hundreds of thousands of clones, roughly nine tenths seen once. The source material was peripheral blood, sampled in a trial of Ad26.COV2.S vaccine versus placebo. These receptors were obtained from a person aged 18-65 years who received the Ad26.COV2.S COVID-19 vaccine or a placebo. Both conserved end residues are part of each CDR3. The D gene is left open where the match is weak. The size field is filled for only some rows; it gives once, few, many or a size class.

v_call	j_call	clone_size	d_call	cdr3_aa	cdr3_nt
TRBV9	TRBJ2-6	NA	NA	CASSVSGANVLTF	TGTGCCAGCAGCGTCTCTGGGGCCAACGTCCTGACTTTC
TRBV20-1	TRBJ1-2	NA	NA	CSASSGHSYTF	TGCAGTGCTAGTAGCGGACACAGCTACACCTTC
TRBV7-2	TRBJ2-2	few	NA	CASSFDQNTGELFF	TGTGCCAGCAGCTTCGACCAGAACACCGGGGAGCTGTTTTTT
TRBV5-1	TRBJ1-1	few	NA	CASSSPGPKAFF	TGCGCCAGCAGCTCACCGGGACCGAAAGCTTTCTTT
TRBV19	TRBJ1-4	NA	NA	CASRTWGTGDDERVFF	TGTGCCAGTAGGACATGGGGTACAGGCGACGATGAAAGAGTGTTTTTT
TRBV5-6	TRBJ2-3	NA	TRBD1	CASNRGRTDTQYF	TGTGCCAGCAACAGGGGCCGCACAGATACGCAGTATTTT
TRBV5-1	TRBJ2-1	NA	NA	CASSLGASNEQFF	TGCGCCAGCAGCCTGGGGGCGTCGAATGAGCAGTTCTTC
TRBV13	TRBJ2-3	NA	TRBD2	CASSLGLAGSDTQYF	TGTGCCAGCAGCCTGGGACTAGCGGGATCAGATACGCAGTATTTT
TRBV4-2	TRBJ1-4	NA	NA	CASSQDGEKLFF	TGTGCCAGCAGCCAAGACGGTGAAAAACTGTTTTTT
TRBV7-3	TRBJ2-3	NA	NA	CASSLRAPSTDTQYF	TGTGCCAGCAGCTTACGTGCTCCGAGCACAGATACGCAGTATTTT
TRBV18	TRBJ1-6	NA	TRBD1	CASSPYGTGGAGGYSPLHF	TGTGCCAGCTCACCGTACGGGACAGGGGGCGCCGGGGGTTATTCACCCCTCCACTTT
TRBV7-3	TRBJ1-2	few	NA	CASSLAGNYGYTF	TGTGCCAGCAGCTTAGCAGGGAATTATGGCTACACCTTC
TRBV7-2	TRBJ2-5	few	NA	CASSFGGRGRETQYF	TGTGCCAGCAGCTTCGGGGGGCGTGGGAGAGAGACCCAGTACTTC
TRBV7-9	TRBJ2-2	NA	TRBD1	CASSLHRGPYTGELFF	TGTGCCAGCAGCCTTCACAGGGGTCCCTACACCGGGGAGCTGTTTTTT
TRBV5-1	TRBJ2-1	NA	TRBD2	CASSYLAGNNEQFF	TGCGCCAGCAGCTATCTAGCGGGGAACAATGAGCAGTTCTTC
TRBV5-1	TRBJ2-2	NA	TRBD2	CASSVPSGGNTGELFF	TGCGCCAGCAGCGTGCCTAGCGGAGGGAACACCGGGGAGCTGTTTTTT
TRBV15	TRBJ1-4	NA	TRBD1	CATSSNRGTNEKLFF	TGTGCCACCAGCAGCAACAGGGGAACTAATGAAAAACTGTTTTTT
TRBV14	TRBJ1-6	once	NA	CASSQDQGWTYNSPLHF	TGTGCCAGCAGCCAAGATCAGGGTTGGACCTATAATTCACCCCTCCACTTT
TRBV11-2	TRBJ2-5	NA	TRBD2	CASSTQTSGEYQGTQYF	TGTGCCAGCAGCACCCAGACTAGCGGGGAATATCAAGGGACCCAGTACTTC
TRBV4-3	TRBJ1-2	NA	NA	CASSQGRLANYGYTF	TGCGCCAGCAGCCAAGGGAGGTTAGCTAACTATGGCTACACCTTC
TRBV3-1/TRBV3-2	TRBJ1-1	NA	NA	CASSQGPGEAFF	TGTGCCAGCAGCCAAGGCCCCGGGGAAGCTTTCTTT
TRBV18	TRBJ1-2	once	TRBD1	CASSPGQASNYGYTF	TGTGCCAGCTCACCGGGACAGGCCTCTAACTATGGCTACACCTTC
TRBV10-1	TRBJ2-3	NA	NA	CASSDCGWGDTQYF	TGCGCCAGCAGTGACTGCGGGTGGGGGGATACGCAGTATTTT
TRBV4-3	TRBJ1-3	few	NA	CASSQDRNTIYF	TGCGCCAGCAGCCAAGACCGAAACACCATATATTTT
TRBV24-1	TRBJ2-1	NA	TRBD2	CATSDSVTSGPGNEQFF	TGTGCCACCAGTGACTCGGTGACTAGCGGGCCGGGGAATGAGCAGTTCTTC
TRBV11-2	TRBJ1-5	NA	NA	CASSRHSNQPQHF	TGTGCCAGCAGCCGACATAGCAATCAGCCCCAGCATTTT
TRBV2	TRBJ2-1	once	NA	CASSVEAESSYNEQFF	TGTGCCAGCAGTGTCGAAGCGGAGAGCTCCTACAATGAGCAGTTCTTC
TRBV7-2	TRBJ1-4	once	TRBD1	CASSLGGQGGEKLFF	TGTGCCAGCAGCTTAGGGGGACAGGGTGGGGAAAAACTGTTTTTT
TRBV5-1	TRBJ2-3	NA	TRBD1	CASSSGQGTDTQYF	TGCGCCAGCAGCTCGGGACAGGGGACAGATACGCAGTATTTT
TRBV11-2	TRBJ2-1	NA	NA	CASSLGRTAYNEQFF	TGTGCCAGCAGCTTAGGTCGGACTGCGTACAATGAGCAGTTCTTC
TRBV5-4	TRBJ2-1	NA	NA	CASSLRTGSSYNEQFF	TGTGCCAGCAGCTTGAGAACAGGGAGCTCCTACAATGAGCAGTTCTTC
TRBV6-5	TRBJ2-3	NA	NA	CASSPMRGVDTQYF	TGTGCCAGCAGTCCCATGAGAGGGGTAGATACGCAGTATTTT
TRBV6-5	TRBJ2-1	NA	TRBD1	CATDRDPFVKDEQFF	TGTGCCACGGACAGGGACCCATTTGTTAAGGATGAGCAGTTCTTC
TRBV19	TRBJ1-5	NA	TRBD1	CASRRTGNPSGSNQPQHF	TGTGCCAGTAGAAGGACAGGGAATCCCTCGGGAAGCAATCAGCCCCAGCATTTT
TRBV18	TRBJ1-1	NA	NA	CASSPRQGQNTEAFF	TGTGCCAGCTCACCGAGGCAGGGTCAGAACACTGAAGCTTTCTTT
TRBV11-2	TRBJ1-2	NA	TRBD1	CASSLSQGIRGYGYTF	TGTGCCAGCAGCTTGTCACAGGGGATTAGGGGCTATGGCTACACCTTC
TRBV7-2	TRBJ2-6	NA	NA	CASSGRAPVGSGANVLTF	TGTGCCAGCAGCGGGCGGGCCCCAGTAGGCTCTGGGGCCAACGTCCTGACTTTC
TRBV24-1	TRBJ2-2	NA	NA	CATSDPTEGTRTGELFF	TGTGCCACCAGTGATCCTACTGAGGGTACGAGGACCGGGGAGCTGTTTTTT
TRBV16	TRBJ1-3	NA	NA	CASRAYLGDTIYF	TGTGCCAGCAGAGCGTACCTGGGGGACACCATATATTTT
TRBV7-2	TRBJ1-2	once	TRBD1	CASSPATGYGYTF	TGTGCCAGCAGCCCAGCGACAGGGTATGGCTACACCTTC
TRBV5-1	TRBJ1-2	few	TRBD1	CASSFGGGGGYTF	TGCGCCAGCAGCTTCGGAGGGGGCGGTGGCTACACCTTC
TRBV5-1	TRBJ1-4	NA	NA	CASSLVVGGAGEKLFF	TGCGCCAGCAGCTTGGTTGTCGGGGGAGCCGGTGAAAAACTGTTTTTT
TRBV14	TRBJ1-1	NA	NA	CASSQDYVMWSGGAFF	TGTGCCAGCAGCCAAGATTATGTTATGTGGAGCGGGGGAGCTTTCTTT
TRBV6-2/TRBV6-3	TRBJ1-6	NA	NA	CASSPRANSPLHF	TGTGCCAGCAGCCCCCGGGCTAATTCACCCCTCCACTTT
TRBV5-1	TRBJ2-2	NA	NA	CASIPGVDTGELFF	TGCGCCAGCATCCCCGGGGTGGACACCGGGGAGCTGTTTTTT
TRBV3-1/TRBV3-2	TRBJ2-5	NA	TRBD1	CASSPVPGQGIETQYF	TGTGCCAGCAGCCCTGTTCCGGGACAGGGAATTGAGACCCAGTACTTC
TRBV6-1	TRBJ1-1	NA	TRBD1	CASSEMGQGYTEAFF	TGTGCCAGCAGTGAAATGGGACAGGGCTACACTGAAGCTTTCTTT
TRBV27	TRBJ2-7	NA	NA	CASSLSRGTQTYEQYF	TGTGCCAGCAGTTTATCGCGGGGAACCCAAACCTACGAGCAGTACTTC
TRBV5-1	TRBJ2-1	NA	TRBD2	CASSWSGREGNEQFF	TGCGCCAGCAGCTGGAGCGGGAGGGAGGGCAATGAGCAGTTCTTC
TRBV4-3	TRBJ1-2	NA	TRBD1	CASSQGGQPFDGYTF	TGCGCCAGCAGCCAAGGGGGACAGCCCTTTGATGGCTACACCTTC
TRBV7-3	TRBJ2-1	NA	NA	CAPARGREQFF	TGTGCCCCCGCGCGGGGGCGTGAGCAGTTCTTC
TRBV11-3	TRBJ2-3	few	TRBD1	CASRGQGSTDTQYF	TGTGCCAGCAGGGGACAGGGGAGCACAGATACGCAGTATTTT
TRBV29-1	TRBJ2-5	once	NA	CSELTVTETQYF	TGCAGCGAGCTCACAGTGACAGAGACCCAGTACTTC
TRBV5-1	TRBJ1-1	NA	TRBD1	CASSPAGGFEAFF	TGCGCCAGCAGCCCGGCAGGGGGGTTTGAAGCTTTCTTT